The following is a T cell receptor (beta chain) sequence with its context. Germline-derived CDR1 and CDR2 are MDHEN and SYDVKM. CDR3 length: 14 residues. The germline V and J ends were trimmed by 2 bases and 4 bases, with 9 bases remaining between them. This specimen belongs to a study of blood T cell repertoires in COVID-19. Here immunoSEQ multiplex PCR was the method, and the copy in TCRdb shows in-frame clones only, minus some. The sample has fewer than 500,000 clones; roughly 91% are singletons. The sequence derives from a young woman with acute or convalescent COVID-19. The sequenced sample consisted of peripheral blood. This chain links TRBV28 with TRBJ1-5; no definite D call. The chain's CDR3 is CASSLGRRNQPQHF. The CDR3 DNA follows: TGTGCCAGCAGTTTAGGTCGCAGGAATCAGCCCCAGCATTTT. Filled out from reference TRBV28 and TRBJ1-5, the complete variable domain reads DVKVTQSSRYLVKRTGEKVFLECVQDMDHENMFWYRQDPGLGLRLIYFSYDVKMKEKGDIPEGYSVSREKKERFSLILESASTNQTSMYLCASSLGRRNQPQHFGDGTRLSIL.